The sequence of this T cell receptor beta chain was determined in a study of T cell responses to AZD1222 COVID-19 vaccine. Findings of the study overall: Nearly half of spike-specific TCRs reportedly target variant regions that are unmutated in the B.1.351 and B.1.1.7 variants.

The data were produced by immunoSEQ multiplex PCR, yet TCRdb's version contains in-frame clones alone and is incomplete. This sample has about 160,000 clones, with about 92% found just once. CDR1 and CDR2 (germline): SGHTA, FQGNSA. The V end lost 6 bases, the J end lost 5 bases, and 13 bases lay between the germline ends. The length of the CDR3 is 13 residues. Note on this clone: Its antigen is not known.

The clonotype comes from an adult in good health. The gene calls are TRBV7-2 and TRBJ1-1; unclear D gene. The sequenced sample was peripheral blood, obtained on day 0 of AZD1222 vaccination. DNA for the CDR3: TGTGCCAGCAGATTCGCCCGGGAGACTGAAGCTTTCTTT. This translates into CASRFARETEAFF.